One sample yielded the 6 T cell receptor beta chains listed below, sequenced in a study of T cells in Graves' hyperthyroidism and ophthalmopathy. What was amplified from RNA transcripts were TCR beta CDR3 regions. Carried out on the TCR CDR3, a first-round RT-PCR used the HTBI primer set. TCRdb itself ran the multiplex PCR reads through MiXCR, one entry per CDR3 protein. The table shows more than 450,000 distinct CDR3 sequences, with 15% to 20% occurring only once. Sequenced sample: blood. These receptors all stem from a man aged 40-49 years with Graves' ophthalmopathy.

This clonotype has just a few counts. The chain is built from TRBV7-2 and TRBJ2-6; a weak D match, TRBD1 (6 bases). The CDR3 has 16 residues. The germline CDR1 and CDR2 sequences are SGHTA and FQGNSA. Trimming took off 4 bases at V and 2 bases at J, with 12 bases between the two ends. CDR3 sequence reads: CASSYLSGAGANVLTF. The CDR3 nucleotides are TGTGCCAGCAGCTATCTGTCAGGGGCTGGGGCCAACGTCCTGACTTTC.

This rearrangement joins TRBV28 to TRBJ2-6; 9 bases align to TRBD1. J gave up 2 bases and V 6 bases, and 5 bases lay outside the gene matches. The germline V gene has CDR1 MDHEN and CDR2 SYDVKM. CDR3 length: 16 residues. The CDR3 sequence: CASRNTGGPGANVLTF. For the CDR3, the DNA is TGTGCCAGCAGAAACACAGGGGGCCCTGGGGCCAACGTCCTGACTTTC.

This clonotype has just a few counts. The V gene is TRBV4-1, the J gene TRBJ1-4, with D perhaps matching TRBD1 (5 bases). The CDR3 contains 15 residues. The germline V gene encodes CDR1 MGHRA and CDR2 YSYEKL. Trimming cost V 4 bases and J 0 bases, with 9 bases left between them. The CDR3 sequence: CASSREGTTNEKLFF. Written as DNA, the CDR3 is TGCGCCAGCAGCCGAGAGGGGACAACTAATGAAAAACTGTTTTTT.

V gene TRBV20-1 combines with J gene TRBJ1-2; TRBD1 is a possible D gene (5 bases). Germline lookup yields CDR1 DFQATT and CDR2 SNEGSKA (reference sequence). The CDR3 spans 14 residues. The V end was cut by 1 base, the J end by 0 bases, with 9 bases between. Written as DNA, the CDR3 is TGCAGTGCTAGAGGGGGCACCACTAACTATGGCTACACCTTC. Amino acid sequence: CSARGGTTNYGYTF.

J is TRBJ2-5 and V is TRBV7-2; either TRBD1 or TRBD2 may fit D (6 bases each). V lost 1 base and J lost 5, with 14 bases in between. Germline lookup yields CDR1 SGHTA and CDR2 FQGNSA. The CDR3 sequence is 15 residues long. The CDR3 region is CASSLGGAEGETQYF. The CDR3 DNA is TGTGCCAGCAGCTTAGGGGGGGCCGAGGGGGAGACCCAGTACTTC. The whole variable domain, remainder taken from reference TRBV7-2 and TRBJ2-5, is GAGVSQSPSNKVTEKGKDVELRCDPISGHTALYWYRQSLGQGLEFLIYFQGNSAPDKSGLPSDRFSAERTGGSVSTLTIQRTQQEDSAVYLCASSLGGAEGETQYFGPGTRLLVL.

The rearrangement uses TRBV6-1 and TRBJ1-2; the D is unclear. Looked up from germline, CDR1 is MNHNS and CDR2 is SASEGT. Trimming removed 4 bases from V and 3 bases from J, with 12 bases in between. CDR3 length: 14 residues. CDR3 sequence: CASSVPGPDYGYTF. The CDR3 nucleotides read TGTGCCAGCAGTGTACCTGGGCCCGACTATGGCTACACCTTC.